This T cell receptor (beta chain) was documented in a study of T cells in Graves' hyperthyroidism and ophthalmopathy. The source material, RNA transcripts, was used to amplify TCR beta CDR3 regions. First-round RT-PCR of the TCR CDR3 relied on the HTBI primer set. MiXCR was run by TCRdb on the multiplex PCR reads, yielding one entry per CDR3 protein. Here the sample spans more than 300,000 distinct CDR3 sequences, about 18% being singletons. It was at first hyperthyroidism diagnosis, before any ophthalmopathy symptoms, that the blood sample was taken. There are 17 residues in the CDR3. V was cut by 0 bases and J by 2 bases, with 15 bases left in between. In germline, CDR1 is LNHNV, CDR2 YYDKDF (reference sequence). This clonotype was seen many times.

This clonotype was sampled from a woman between 25 and 40 years old with Graves' hyperthyroidism that later progressed to Graves' ophthalmopathy. The J gene is TRBJ2-3, the V gene TRBV15; tentatively, D is TRBD1 or TRBD2 (5 bases each). The source material was blood. In DNA form, the CDR3 reads TGTGCCACCAGCAGAGATCTGGCATGGGACCACACAGATACGCAGTATTTT. Translated, it gives CATSRDLAWDHTDTQYF.